This T cell receptor (beta chain) was sequenced for a study of PD-1 blockade in classical Hodgkin lymphoma. Notes on the study in general: Unlike CD8+ TCR diversity, which did not rise significantly by C4D1, CD4+ TCR diversity did. According to reports, newly diagnosed patients had lower baseline TCR diversity than healthy donors, and relapsed/refractory patients had lower baseline TCR diversity still. Baseline diversity was lower in partial responders and progressors than complete responders. Nivolumab initiated under 1 year post-ASCT led to patient exclusion.

After autologous stem cell transplantation all patients relapsed, and prior brentuximab vedotin exposure differed between cohorts. Some clones are missing from TCRdb's copy, which holds only in-frame ones; the method was immunoSEQ multiplex PCR. This sample yields fewer than 100,000 clones, of which more than 90% are seen a single time; about 2.8% belongs to the top ten. About this clone itself: What it binds is not known.

From germline, CDR1 is MNHEY and CDR2 SMNVEV (reference sequence). The CDR3 totals 15 residues. Deletions cut 3 bases from V and 0 bases from J, with 9 bases between. The sample here was peripheral blood mononuclear cells (PBMCs), taken at baseline. V gene TRBV27 combines with J gene TRBJ1-5; D is undetermined. The TCR originated in a human donor with classical Hodgkin lymphoma. Written as DNA, the CDR3 is TGTGCCAGCAGTTTTTCCGGCGGTAGCAATCAGCCCCAGCATTTT. The encoded protein is CASSFSGGSNQPQHF.